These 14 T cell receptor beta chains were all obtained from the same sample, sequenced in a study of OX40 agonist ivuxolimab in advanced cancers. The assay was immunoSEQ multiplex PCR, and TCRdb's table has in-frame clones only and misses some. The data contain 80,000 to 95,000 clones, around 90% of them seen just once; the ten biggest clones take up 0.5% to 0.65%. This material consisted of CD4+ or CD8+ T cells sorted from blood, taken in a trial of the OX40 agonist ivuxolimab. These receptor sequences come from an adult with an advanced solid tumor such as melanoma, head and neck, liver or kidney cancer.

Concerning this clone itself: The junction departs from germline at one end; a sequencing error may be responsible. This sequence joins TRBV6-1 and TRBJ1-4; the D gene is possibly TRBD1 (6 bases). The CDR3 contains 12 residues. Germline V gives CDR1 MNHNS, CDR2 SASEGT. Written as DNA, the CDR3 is TGTGCCAGCAGTCCAAAGGCAGGGGTTATCGAATTT. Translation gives CASSPKAGVIEF.

The CDR3: CASSPINEQFF. CDR3 DNA sequence: TGTGCCAGCTCACCAATCAATGAGCAGTTCTTC. V gene TRBV18 combines with J gene TRBJ2-1, with no clear D. The CDR3 extends over 11 amino acids. The germline V and J ends were trimmed by 2 bases and 6 bases, with 2 bases remaining between them. Germline V gives CDR1 KGHSH, CDR2 LQKENI. Combining the CDR3 with reference TRBV18 and TRBJ2-1 gives the whole variable domain NAGVMQNPRHLVRRRGQEARLRCSPMKGHSHVYWYRQLPEEGLKFMVYLQKENIIDESGMPKERFSAEFPKEGPSILRIQQVVRGDSAAYFCASSPINEQFFGPGTRLTVL.

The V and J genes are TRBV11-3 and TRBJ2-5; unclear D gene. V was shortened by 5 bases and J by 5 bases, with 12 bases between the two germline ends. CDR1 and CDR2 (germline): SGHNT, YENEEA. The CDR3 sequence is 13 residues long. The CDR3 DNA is TGTGCCAGCAGCCTGTCTTTTTTGGAGACCCAGTACTTC. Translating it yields CASSLSFLETQYF.

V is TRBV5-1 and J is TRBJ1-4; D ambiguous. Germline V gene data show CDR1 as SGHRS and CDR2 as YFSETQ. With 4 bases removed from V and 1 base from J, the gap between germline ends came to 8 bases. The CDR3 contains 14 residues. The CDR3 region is CASSLPGTNEKLFF. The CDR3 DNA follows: TGCGCCAGCAGCCTCCCGGGAACTAATGAAAAACTGTTTTTT.

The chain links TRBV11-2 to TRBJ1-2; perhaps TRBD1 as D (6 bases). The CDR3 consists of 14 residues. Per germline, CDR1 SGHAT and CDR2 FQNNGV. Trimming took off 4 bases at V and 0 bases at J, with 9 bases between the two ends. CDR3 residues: CASSYDRSNYGYTF. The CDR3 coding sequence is TGTGCCAGCAGCTATGACAGGTCTAACTATGGCTACACCTTC.

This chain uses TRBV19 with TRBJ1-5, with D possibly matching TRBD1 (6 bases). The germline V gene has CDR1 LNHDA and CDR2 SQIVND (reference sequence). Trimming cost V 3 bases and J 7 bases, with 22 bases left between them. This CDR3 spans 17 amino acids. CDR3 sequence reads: CASSITSQTGLWQPQHF. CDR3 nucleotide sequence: TGTGCCAGTAGTATTACCTCACAGACAGGTTTGTGGCAGCCCCAGCATTTT. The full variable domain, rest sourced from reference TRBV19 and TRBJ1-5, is DGGITQSPKYLFRKEGQNVTLSCEQNLNHDAMYWYRQDPGQGLRLIYYSQIVNDFQKGDIAEGYSVSREKKESFPLTVTSAQKNPTAFYLCASSITSQTGLWQPQHFGDGTRLSIL.

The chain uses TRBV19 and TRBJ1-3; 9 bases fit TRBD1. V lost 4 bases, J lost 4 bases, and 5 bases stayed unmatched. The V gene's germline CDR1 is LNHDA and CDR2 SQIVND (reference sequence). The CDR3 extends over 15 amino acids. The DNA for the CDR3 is TGTGCCAGTAGTACGATCGGGACAGGGGGAAACACCATATATTTT. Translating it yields CASSTIGTGGNTIYF.

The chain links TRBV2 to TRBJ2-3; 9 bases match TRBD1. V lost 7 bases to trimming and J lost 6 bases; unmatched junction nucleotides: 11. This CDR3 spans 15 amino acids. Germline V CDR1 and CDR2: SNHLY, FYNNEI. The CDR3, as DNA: TGTGCCAGCACCCGGACAGGGGCTATTGCGGATACGCAGTATTTT. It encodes CASTRTGAIADTQYF.

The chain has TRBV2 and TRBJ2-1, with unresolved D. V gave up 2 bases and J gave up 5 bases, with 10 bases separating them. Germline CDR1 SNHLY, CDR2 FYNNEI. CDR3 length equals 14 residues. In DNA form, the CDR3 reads TGTGCCAGCAGTGAATCGCGGTTTAACAATGAGCAGTTCTTC. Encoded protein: CASSESRFNNEQFF.

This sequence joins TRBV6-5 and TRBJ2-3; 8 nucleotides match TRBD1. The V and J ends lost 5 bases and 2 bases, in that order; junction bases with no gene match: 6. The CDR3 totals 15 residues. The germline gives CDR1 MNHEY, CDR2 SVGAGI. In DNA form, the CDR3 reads TGTGCCAGCAGTCTCCGACAGGGGACCACAGATACGCAGTATTTT. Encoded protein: CASSLRQGTTDTQYF.

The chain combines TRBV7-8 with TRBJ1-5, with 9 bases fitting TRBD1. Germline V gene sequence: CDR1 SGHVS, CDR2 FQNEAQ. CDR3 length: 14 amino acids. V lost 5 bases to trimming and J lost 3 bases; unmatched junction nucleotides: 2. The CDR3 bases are TGTGCCAGCAGCACACAGGGGGCCAATCAGCCCCAGCATTTT. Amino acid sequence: CASSTQGANQPQHF. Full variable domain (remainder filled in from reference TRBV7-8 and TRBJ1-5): GAGVSQSPRYKVAKRGQDVALRCDPISGHVSLFWYQQALGQGPEFLTYFQNEAQLDKSGLPSDRFFAERPEGSVSTLKIQRTQQEDSAVYLCASSTQGANQPQHFGDGTRLSIL.

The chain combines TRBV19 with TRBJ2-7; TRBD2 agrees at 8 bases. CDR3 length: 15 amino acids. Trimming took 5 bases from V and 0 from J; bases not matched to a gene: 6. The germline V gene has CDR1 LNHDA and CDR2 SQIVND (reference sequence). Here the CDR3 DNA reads TGTGCCAGTAGTTCGCGGACTAGCTCCTCCTACGAGCAGTACTTC. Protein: CASSSRTSSSYEQYF.

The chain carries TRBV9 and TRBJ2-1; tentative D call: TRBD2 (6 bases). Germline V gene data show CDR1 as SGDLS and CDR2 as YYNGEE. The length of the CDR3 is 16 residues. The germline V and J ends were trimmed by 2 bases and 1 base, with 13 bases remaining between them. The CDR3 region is CASSVLGGSSYNEQFF. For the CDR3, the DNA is TGTGCCAGCAGCGTCTTGGGGGGAAGTTCCTACAATGAGCAGTTCTTC.

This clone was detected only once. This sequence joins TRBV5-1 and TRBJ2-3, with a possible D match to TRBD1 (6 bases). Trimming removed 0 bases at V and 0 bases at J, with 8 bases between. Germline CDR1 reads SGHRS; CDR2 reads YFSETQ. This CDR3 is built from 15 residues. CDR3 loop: CASSLDRASTDTQYF. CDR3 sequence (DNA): TGCGCCAGCAGCTTGGACAGGGCTAGCACAGATACGCAGTATTTT.